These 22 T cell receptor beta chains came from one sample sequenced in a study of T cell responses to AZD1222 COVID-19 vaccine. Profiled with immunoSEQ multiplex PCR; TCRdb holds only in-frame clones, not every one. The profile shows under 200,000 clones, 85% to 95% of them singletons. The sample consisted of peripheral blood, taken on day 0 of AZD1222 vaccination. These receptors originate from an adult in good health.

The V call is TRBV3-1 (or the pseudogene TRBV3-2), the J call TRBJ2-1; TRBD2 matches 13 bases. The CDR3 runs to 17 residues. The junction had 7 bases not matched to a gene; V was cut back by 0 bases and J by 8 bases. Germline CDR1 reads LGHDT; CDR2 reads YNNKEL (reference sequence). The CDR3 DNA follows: TGTGCCAGCAGCCAAGAGGGGACTAGCGGGAACTTGTATGAGCAGTTCTTC. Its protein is CASSQEGTSGNLYEQFF.

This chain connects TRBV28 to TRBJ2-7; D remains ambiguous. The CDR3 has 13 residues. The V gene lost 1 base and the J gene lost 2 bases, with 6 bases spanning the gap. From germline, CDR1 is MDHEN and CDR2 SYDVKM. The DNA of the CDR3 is TGTGCCAGCAGTTTATACAGACCCTACGAGCAGTACTTC. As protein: CASSLYRPYEQYF. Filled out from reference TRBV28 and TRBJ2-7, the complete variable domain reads DVKVTQSSRYLVKRTGEKVFLECVQDMDHENMFWYRQDPGLGLRLIYFSYDVKMKEKGDIPEGYSVSREKKERFSLILESASTNQTSMYLCASSLYRPYEQYFGPGTRLTVT.

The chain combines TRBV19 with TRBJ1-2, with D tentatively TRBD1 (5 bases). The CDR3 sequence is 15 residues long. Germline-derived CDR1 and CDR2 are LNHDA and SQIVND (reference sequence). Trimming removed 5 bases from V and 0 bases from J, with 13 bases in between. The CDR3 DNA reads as TGTGCCAGTAGTCCTACCCTGACAGCTAACTATGGCTACACCTTC. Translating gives CASSPTLTANYGYTF.

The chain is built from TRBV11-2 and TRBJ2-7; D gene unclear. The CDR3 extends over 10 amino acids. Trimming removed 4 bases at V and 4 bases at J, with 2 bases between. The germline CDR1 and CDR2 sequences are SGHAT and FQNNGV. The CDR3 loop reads CASSSYEQYF. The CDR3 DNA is TGTGCCAGCAGCTCTTACGAGCAGTACTTC.

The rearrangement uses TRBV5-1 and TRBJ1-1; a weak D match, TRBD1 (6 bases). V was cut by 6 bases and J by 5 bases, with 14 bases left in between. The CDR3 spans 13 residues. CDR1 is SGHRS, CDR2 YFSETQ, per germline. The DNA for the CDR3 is TGCGCCAGCAAATGGGGGGCGGCGACTGAAGCTTTCTTT. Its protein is CASKWGAATEAFF.

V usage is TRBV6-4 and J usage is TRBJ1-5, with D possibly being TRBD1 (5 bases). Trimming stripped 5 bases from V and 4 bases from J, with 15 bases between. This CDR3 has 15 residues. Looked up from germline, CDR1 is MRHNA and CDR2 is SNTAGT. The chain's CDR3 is CASSPEGLGNQPQHF. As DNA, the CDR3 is TGTGCCAGCAGTCCCGAGGGGTTGGGGAATCAGCCCCAGCATTTT.

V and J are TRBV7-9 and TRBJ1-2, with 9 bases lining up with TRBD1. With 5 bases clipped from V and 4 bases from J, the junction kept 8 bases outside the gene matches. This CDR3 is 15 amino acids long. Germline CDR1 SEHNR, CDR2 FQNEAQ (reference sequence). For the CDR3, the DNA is TGTGCCAGCAGCGGAACAGGGGGCGCGGGCTATGGCTACACCTTC. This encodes CASSGTGGAGYGYTF.

CDR3: CASSGVAGSTGELFF. The CDR3 DNA sequence: TGTGCCAGCAGTGGGGTAGCGGGAAGCACCGGGGAGCTGTTTTTT. The rearrangement links TRBV2 to TRBJ2-2; TRBD2 matches at 8 bases. V was clipped by 4 bases and J by 4 bases; unmatched bases: 5. In germline, CDR1 is SNHLY, CDR2 FYNNEI. This CDR3 is 15 amino acids long.

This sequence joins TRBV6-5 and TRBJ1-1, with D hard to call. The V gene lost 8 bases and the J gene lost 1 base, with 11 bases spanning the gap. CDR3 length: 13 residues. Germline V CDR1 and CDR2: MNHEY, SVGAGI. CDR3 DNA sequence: TGTGCCAGCTCCCGGCCAGGGAACACTGAAGCTTTCTTT. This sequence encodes CASSRPGNTEAFF.

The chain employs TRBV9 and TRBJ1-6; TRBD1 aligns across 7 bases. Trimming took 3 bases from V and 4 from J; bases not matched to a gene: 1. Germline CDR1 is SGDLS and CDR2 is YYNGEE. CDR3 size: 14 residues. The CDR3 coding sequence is TGTGCCAGCAGCGGACAGGGTTATAATTCACCCCTCCACTTT. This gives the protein CASSGQGYNSPLHF.

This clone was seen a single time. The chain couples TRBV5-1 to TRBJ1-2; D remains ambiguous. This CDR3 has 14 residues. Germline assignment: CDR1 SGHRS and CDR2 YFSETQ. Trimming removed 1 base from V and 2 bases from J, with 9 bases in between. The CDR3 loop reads CASSLRGPNYGYTF. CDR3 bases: TGCGCCAGCAGCTTGAGAGGGCCCAACTATGGCTACACCTTC.

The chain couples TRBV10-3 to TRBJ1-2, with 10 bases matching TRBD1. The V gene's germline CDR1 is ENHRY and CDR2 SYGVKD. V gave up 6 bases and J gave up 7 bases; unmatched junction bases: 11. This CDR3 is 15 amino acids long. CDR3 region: CAISVRDRGMSGYTF. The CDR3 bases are TGTGCCATCAGCGTTCGGGACAGGGGTATGTCTGGCTACACCTTC.

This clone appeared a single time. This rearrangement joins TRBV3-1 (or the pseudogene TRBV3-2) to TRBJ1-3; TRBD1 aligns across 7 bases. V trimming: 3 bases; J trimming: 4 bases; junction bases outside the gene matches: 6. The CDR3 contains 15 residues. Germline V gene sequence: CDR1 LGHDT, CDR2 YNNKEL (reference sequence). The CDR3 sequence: CASSQSTGAGNTIYF. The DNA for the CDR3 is TGTGCCAGCAGCCAGAGTACAGGGGCGGGAAACACCATATATTTT.

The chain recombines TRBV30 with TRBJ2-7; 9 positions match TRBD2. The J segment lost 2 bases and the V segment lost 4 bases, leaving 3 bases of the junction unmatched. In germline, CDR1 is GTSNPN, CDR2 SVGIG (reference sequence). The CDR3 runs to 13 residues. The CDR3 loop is CAWTAGGPYEQYF. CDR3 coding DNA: TGTGCCTGGACTGCGGGAGGGCCCTACGAGCAGTACTTC.

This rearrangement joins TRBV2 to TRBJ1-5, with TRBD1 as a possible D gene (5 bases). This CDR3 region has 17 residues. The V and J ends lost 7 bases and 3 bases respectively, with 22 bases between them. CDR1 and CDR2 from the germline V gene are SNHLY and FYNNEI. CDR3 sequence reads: CASTGAGQIVNNQPQHF. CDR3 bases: TGTGCCAGCACCGGAGCAGGGCAGATAGTTAACAATCAGCCCCAGCATTTT.

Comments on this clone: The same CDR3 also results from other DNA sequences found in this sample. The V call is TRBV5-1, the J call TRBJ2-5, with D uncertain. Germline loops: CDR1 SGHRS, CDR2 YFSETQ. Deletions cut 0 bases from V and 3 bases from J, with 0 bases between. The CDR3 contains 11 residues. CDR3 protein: CASSLEETQYF. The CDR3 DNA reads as TGCGCCAGCAGCTTGGAAGAGACCCAGTACTTC. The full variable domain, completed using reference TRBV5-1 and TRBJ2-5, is KAGVTQTPRYLIKTRGQQVTLSCSPISGHRSVSWYQQTPGQGLQFLFEYFSETQRNKGNFPGRFSGRQFSNSRSEMNVSTLELGDSALYLCASSLEETQYFGPGTRLLVL.

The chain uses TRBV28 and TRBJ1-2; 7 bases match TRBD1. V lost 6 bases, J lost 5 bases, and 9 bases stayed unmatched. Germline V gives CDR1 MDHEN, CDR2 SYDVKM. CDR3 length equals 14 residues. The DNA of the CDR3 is TGTGCCAGCAGACCAGGACAGGCTCCATATGGCTACACCTTC. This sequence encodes CASRPGQAPYGYTF.

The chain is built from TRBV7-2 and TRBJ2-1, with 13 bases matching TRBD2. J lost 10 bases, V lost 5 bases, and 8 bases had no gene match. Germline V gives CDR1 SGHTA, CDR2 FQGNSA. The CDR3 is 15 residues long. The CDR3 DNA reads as TGTGCCAGCAGCCCTGGGACTAGCGGGATCTGGGAGCAGTTCTTC. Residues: CASSPGTSGIWEQFF.

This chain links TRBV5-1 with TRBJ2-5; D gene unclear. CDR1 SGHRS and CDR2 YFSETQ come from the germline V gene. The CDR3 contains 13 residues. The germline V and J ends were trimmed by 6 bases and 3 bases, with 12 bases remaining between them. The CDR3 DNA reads TGCGCCAGCACCCCCCCTGCAGAAGAGACCCAGTACTTC. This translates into CASTPPAEETQYF.

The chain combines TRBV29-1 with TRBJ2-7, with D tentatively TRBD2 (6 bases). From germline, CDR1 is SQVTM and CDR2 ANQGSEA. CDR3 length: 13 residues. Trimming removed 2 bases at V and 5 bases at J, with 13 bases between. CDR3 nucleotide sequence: TGCAGCGTTGAAACGGGAGTGGTTGACGAGCAGTACTTC. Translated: CSVETGVVDEQYF.

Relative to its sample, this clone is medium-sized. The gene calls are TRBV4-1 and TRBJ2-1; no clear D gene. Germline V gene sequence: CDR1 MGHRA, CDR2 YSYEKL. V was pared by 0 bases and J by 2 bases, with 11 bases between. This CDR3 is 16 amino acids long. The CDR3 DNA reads TGCGCCAGCAGCCAAGAGAATCCACCCGCCTACAATGAGCAGTTCTTC. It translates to CASSQENPPAYNEQFF.

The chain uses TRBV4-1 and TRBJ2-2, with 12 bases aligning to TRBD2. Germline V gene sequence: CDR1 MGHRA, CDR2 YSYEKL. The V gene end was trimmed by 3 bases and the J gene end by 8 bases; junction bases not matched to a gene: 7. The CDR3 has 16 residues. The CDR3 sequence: CASSQKRLAGVGELFF. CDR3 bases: TGCGCCAGCAGCCAGAAAAGACTAGCGGGAGTTGGGGAGCTGTTTTTT.